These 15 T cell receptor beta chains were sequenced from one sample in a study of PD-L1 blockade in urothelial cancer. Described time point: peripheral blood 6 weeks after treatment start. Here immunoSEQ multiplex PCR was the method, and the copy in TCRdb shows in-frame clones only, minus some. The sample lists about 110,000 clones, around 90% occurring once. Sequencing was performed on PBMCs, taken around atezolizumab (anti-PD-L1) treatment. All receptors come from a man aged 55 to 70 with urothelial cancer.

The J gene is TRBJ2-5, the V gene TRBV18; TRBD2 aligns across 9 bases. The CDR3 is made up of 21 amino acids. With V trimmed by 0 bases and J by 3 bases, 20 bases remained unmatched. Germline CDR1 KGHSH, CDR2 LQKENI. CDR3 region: CASSPPVTGRISGSVEETQYF. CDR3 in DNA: TGTGCCAGCTCACCACCGGTCACAGGGCGTATTAGCGGGAGCGTAGAAGAGACCCAGTACTTC. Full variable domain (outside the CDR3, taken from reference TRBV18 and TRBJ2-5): NAGVMQNPRHLVRRRGQEARLRCSPMKGHSHVYWYRQLPEEGLKFMVYLQKENIIDESGMPKERFSAEFPKEGPSILRIQQVVRGDSAAYFCASSPPVTGRISGSVEETQYFGPGTRLLVL.

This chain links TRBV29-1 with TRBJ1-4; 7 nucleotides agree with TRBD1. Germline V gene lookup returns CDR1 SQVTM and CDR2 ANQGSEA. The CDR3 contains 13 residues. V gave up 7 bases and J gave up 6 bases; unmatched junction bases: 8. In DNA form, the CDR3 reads TGCAGCGCTGGAAGTCAGGGGGATGAAAAACTGTTTTTT. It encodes CSAGSQGDEKLFF.

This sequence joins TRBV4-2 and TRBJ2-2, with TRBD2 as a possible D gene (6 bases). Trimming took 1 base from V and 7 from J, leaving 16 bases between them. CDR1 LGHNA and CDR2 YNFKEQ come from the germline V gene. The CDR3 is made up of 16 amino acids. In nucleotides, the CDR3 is TGTGCCAGCAGCCAAGTAGAGGAGGGCTGGAACGGGGAGCTGTTTTTT. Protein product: CASSQVEEGWNGELFF.

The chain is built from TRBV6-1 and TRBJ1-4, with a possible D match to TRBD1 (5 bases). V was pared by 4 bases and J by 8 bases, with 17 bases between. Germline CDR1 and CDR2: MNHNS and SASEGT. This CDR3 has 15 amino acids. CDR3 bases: TGTGCCAGCAGTGTCACTTTGGGACGGGAGGAAAAACTGTTTTTT. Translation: CASSVTLGREEKLFF.

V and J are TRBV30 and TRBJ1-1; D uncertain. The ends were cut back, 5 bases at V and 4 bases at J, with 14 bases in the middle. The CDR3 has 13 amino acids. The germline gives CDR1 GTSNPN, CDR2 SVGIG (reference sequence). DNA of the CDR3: TGTGCCTGGTTAAATGGGCTGGGCACTGAAGCTTTCTTT. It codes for CAWLNGLGTEAFF.

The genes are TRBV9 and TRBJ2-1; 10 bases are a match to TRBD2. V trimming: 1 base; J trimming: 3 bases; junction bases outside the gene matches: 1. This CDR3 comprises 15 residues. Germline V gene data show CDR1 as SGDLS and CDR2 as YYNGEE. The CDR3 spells CASSVRTSGYNEQFF. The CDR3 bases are TGTGCCAGCAGCGTACGGACTAGCGGCTACAATGAGCAGTTCTTC.

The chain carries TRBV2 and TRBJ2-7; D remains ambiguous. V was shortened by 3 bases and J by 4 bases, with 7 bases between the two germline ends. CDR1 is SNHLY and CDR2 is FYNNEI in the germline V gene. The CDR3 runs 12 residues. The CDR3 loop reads CASSENTYEQYF. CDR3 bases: TGTGCCAGCAGTGAGAATACTTACGAGCAGTACTTC.

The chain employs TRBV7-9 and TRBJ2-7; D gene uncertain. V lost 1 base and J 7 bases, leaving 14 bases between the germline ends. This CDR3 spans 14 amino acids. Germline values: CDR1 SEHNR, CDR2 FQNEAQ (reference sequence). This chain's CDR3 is CASSLVPRGREQYF. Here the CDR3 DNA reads TGTGCCAGCAGCTTAGTTCCACGTGGTCGGGAGCAGTACTTC.

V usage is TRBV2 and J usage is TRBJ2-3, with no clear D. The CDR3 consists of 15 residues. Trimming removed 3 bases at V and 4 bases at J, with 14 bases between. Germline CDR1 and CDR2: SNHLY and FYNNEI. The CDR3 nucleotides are TGTGCCAGCAGTGACCCAGGCGTCATTGCAGATACGCAGTATTTT. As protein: CASSDPGVIADTQYF.

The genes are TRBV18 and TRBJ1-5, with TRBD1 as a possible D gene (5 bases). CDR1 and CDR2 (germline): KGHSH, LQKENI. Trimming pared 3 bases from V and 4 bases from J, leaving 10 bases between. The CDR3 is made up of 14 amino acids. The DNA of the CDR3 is TGTGCCAGCTCACCTATCAAGGGGAATCAGCCCCAGCATTTT. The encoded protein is CASSPIKGNQPQHF.

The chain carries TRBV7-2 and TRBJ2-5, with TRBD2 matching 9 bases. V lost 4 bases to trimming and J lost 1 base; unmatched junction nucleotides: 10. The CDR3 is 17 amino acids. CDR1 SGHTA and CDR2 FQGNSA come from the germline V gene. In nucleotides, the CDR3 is TGTGCCAGCAGCTCGGGGCCTCCTAGCGGGGTCCAAGAGACCCAGTACTTC. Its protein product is CASSSGPPSGVQETQYF.

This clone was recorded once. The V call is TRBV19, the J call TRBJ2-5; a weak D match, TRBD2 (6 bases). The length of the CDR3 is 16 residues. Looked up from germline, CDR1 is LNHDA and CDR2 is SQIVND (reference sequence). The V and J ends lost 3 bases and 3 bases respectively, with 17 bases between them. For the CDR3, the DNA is TGTGCCAGTAGTATGCGGGGTTGGAATTTGGAAGAGACCCAGTACTTC. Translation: CASSMRGWNLEETQYF.

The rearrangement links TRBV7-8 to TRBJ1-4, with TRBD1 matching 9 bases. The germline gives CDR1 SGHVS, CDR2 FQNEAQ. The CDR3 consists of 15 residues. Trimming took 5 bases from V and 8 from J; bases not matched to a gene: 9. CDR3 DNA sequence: TGTGCCAGCAGCCAATACAGGGGGCTTCGGGAAAAACTGTTTTTT. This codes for CASSQYRGLREKLFF.

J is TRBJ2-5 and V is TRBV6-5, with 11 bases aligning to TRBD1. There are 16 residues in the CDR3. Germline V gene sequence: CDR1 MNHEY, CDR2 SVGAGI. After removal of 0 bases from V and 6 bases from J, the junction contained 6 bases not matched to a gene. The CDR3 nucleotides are TGTGCCAGCAGTTACTCCAGGACAGGGGGCGCGAAGACCCAGTACTTC. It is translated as CASSYSRTGGAKTQYF.

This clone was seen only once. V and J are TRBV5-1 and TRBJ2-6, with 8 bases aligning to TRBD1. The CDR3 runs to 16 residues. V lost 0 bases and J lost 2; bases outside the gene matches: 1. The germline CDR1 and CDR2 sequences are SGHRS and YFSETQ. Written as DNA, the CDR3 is TGCGCCAGCAGCTTGGGGACAGGGACTGGGGCCAACGTCCTGACTTTC. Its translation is CASSLGTGTGANVLTF.